This TCR beta chain comes out of a study of identical twins. Addition of a universal primer site occurred through template switching, and cDNA carried unique molecular identifiers. Using its own MiXCR run on the 5' RACE reads, TCRdb lists one record per CDR3 protein. The sample includes roughly 570,000 distinct CDR3 sequences, 9.6% seen only once; the top ten take approximately 3%. Germline assignment: CDR1 DFQATT and CDR2 SNEGSKA (reference sequence). The CDR3 totals 13 residues. J lost 6 bases, V lost 1 base, and 6 bases had no gene match. Study-wide results and limits: Cord blood beta clonotypes present at high abundance carried fewer insertions; no such pattern appeared in memory repertoires. In drawing conclusions, the study used cross-sectional statistical analysis and did not follow the same donors. Alpha sequences that were out-of-frame and twin-shared showed an excess of low generation probability.

There are many counts of this clonotype. Its target is not known. The sample was also linked to a second study, of yellow fever vaccine responses in identical twins.

Source material: PBMCs. The chain couples TRBV20-1 to TRBJ2-7, with TRBD1 matching over 7 bases. The sequence was collected from a young woman in good health. CDR3 residues: CSARATGIGEQYF. The DNA of the CDR3 is TGCAGTGCTAGAGCGACAGGGATTGGCGAGCAGTACTTC.